This is a list of T cell receptor beta chains from one sample in a study of T cell changes during pregnancy in multiple sclerosis. The protocol was immunoSEQ multiplex PCR, while the TCRdb copy is restricted to in-frame clones and leaves out a portion. Of over 50,000 clones in the sample, approximately 91% were seen once. The sample here was peripheral blood, taken in the first trimester of pregnancy. The receptors were gathered from a female donor with multiple sclerosis, enrolled in a pregnancy study. Both conserved end residues are trimmed from each CDR3.

TRBV10-1,TRBJ1-4,ASRKTGDRGEKLF
TRBV7-9,TRBJ2-1,ASSLAREERHEQF
TRBV28,TRBJ2-1,ASRLLGQPNEQF
TRBV4-2,TRBJ2-1,ASSPLPGLRLNEQF
TRBV29-1,TRBJ2-5,SATSGEETQY
TRBV18,TRBJ1-4,ASSPTGANEKLF
TRBV2,TRBJ2-1,ASSDGLAGNYNEQF
TRBV4-1,TRBJ1-1,ASSQEWAGPEAF
TRBV20-1,TRBJ2-1,SARTSNEQF
TRBV5-1,TRBJ2-7,ASSFPGQGAGLD
TRBV5-1,TRBJ2-7,ASSNRDRSYEQY
TRBV7-9,TRBJ2-6,ASSLSTGANVLT
TRBV5-1,TRBJ2-7,ASSFGQEYEQY
TRBV10-1,TRBJ2-3,ASSEPGLAGTDTQY
TRBV7-9,TRBJ2-5,ASRYAAGVQETQY
TRBV30,TRBJ2-7,AWSVLAEPYEQY